Listed here are 18 T cell receptor beta chains from one sample, sequenced in a study of cytomegalovirus exposure and HLA in healthy donors. The primer mix had 60 Vbeta and 13 Jbeta primers. Profiled with immunoSEQ multiplex PCR; TCRdb holds only in-frame clones, not every one. The sample includes about 180,000 clones, around 77% of them seen just once. Sequenced sample: PBMCs. These receptors were collected from a woman aged 25-40 years in good health and CMV-seronegative.

The rearrangement uses TRBV27 and TRBJ1-2; D is undetermined. Germline V CDR1 and CDR2: MNHEY, SMNVEV (reference sequence). V gave up 6 bases and J gave up 4 bases, with 12 bases separating them. The CDR3 loop spans 13 amino acids. The CDR3 loop is CASSPRGSYGYTF. The CDR3, as DNA: TGTGCCAGCAGCCCCCGGGGATCCTATGGCTACACCTTC.

The chain joins TRBV2 to TRBJ2-4, with 9 nucleotides matching TRBD1. V shed 0 bases and J 0 bases; nucleotides not matched to a gene: 9. The CDR3 runs 19 residues. Germline CDR1 and CDR2: SNHLY and FYNNEI. CDR3 region: CASSEAWRGQGLAKNIQYF. CDR3 sequence (DNA): TGTGCCAGCAGTGAAGCTTGGAGGGGACAGGGCCTAGCCAAAAACATTCAGTACTTC.

The chain couples TRBV19 to TRBJ1-5, with a weak D call TRBD1 (6 bases). The germline V and J ends were trimmed by 7 bases and 3 bases, with 13 bases remaining between them. Germline CDR1 is LNHDA and CDR2 is SQIVND (reference sequence). CDR3 length: 14 residues. CDR3 bases: TGTGCCAGTAAGGACCCAGGGGACAATCAGCCCCAGCATTTT. Its translation: CASKDPGDNQPQHF.

The gene calls are TRBV25-1 and TRBJ2-1, with D possibly matching TRBD2 (6 bases). V was pared by 4 bases and J by 5 bases, with 12 bases between. The CDR3 extends over 14 amino acids. Germline lookup yields CDR1 MGHDK and CDR2 SYGVNS. The CDR3 reads CASSGSGSHNEQFF. CDR3 bases: TGTGCCAGCAGTGGTAGCGGTTCTCACAATGAGCAGTTCTTC.

The V and J genes are TRBV4-1 and TRBJ1-2, with a possible D match to TRBD1 (5 bases). Germline values: CDR1 MGHRA, CDR2 YSYEKL. Trimming cost V 1 base and J 4 bases, with 13 bases left between them. The CDR3 runs 15 residues. The CDR3 DNA reads TGCGCCAGCAGCCAAGGGCGAGGGGAGGGCTATGGCTACACCTTC. Protein sequence: CASSQGRGEGYGYTF.

V gene TRBV10-3 combines with J gene TRBJ1-1; 12 bases fit TRBD1. This CDR3 comprises 18 residues. The V and J ends lost 3 bases and 5 bases, in that order; junction bases with no gene match: 13. The germline V gene has CDR1 ENHRY and CDR2 SYGVKD. This CDR3 is CAISELGTGGVGRTEAFF. For the CDR3, the DNA is TGTGCCATCAGTGAACTCGGGACAGGGGGCGTAGGTCGGACTGAAGCTTTCTTT.

This chain connects TRBV10-3 to TRBJ1-5, with D possibly matching TRBD1 (5 bases). Gene TRBJ2-3 matches the end of the DNA better, so the J call may be wrong. Germline loops: CDR1 ENHRY, CDR2 SYGVKD. The length of the CDR3 is 13 residues. As DNA, the CDR3 is TGTGCCATCAGTGTTGACAGTAATCAGCCCCAGTATTTT. The encoded protein is CAISVDSNQPQYF.

This chain links TRBV29-1 with TRBJ2-5; 7 bases fit TRBD1. The CDR3 spans 13 residues. Germline loops: CDR1 SQVTM, CDR2 ANQGSEA. J lost 1 base, V lost 7 bases, and 6 bases had no gene match. This CDR3 is CSANRGAQETQYF. CDR3 nucleotides: TGCAGCGCCAACAGGGGCGCCCAAGAGACCCAGTACTTC.

In its sample, this clone was seen a few times. The V call is TRBV6-4, the J call TRBJ1-2; possible D gene TRBD1, 6 bases. CDR1 and CDR2 from the germline V gene are MRHNA and SNTAGT. Trimming stripped 6 bases from V and 8 bases from J, with 19 bases between. The CDR3 is 14 amino acids. The CDR3: CASSLDSKAGGYTF. The CDR3 DNA reads TGTGCCAGCAGCTTGGACAGTAAAGCAGGGGGCTACACCTTC.

V usage is TRBV6-1 and J usage is TRBJ1-1; D perhaps matches TRBD1 (6 bases). Germline assignment: CDR1 MNHNS and CDR2 SASEGT. This CDR3 is 13 amino acids long. V dropped 8 bases and J dropped 1 base, with 11 bases sitting between them. CDR3 protein: CASLGHRNTEAFF. CDR3 nucleotides: TGTGCCAGCCTGGGACACAGGAACACTGAAGCTTTCTTT.

Concerning this clone itself: Other DNA sequences in the same sample also yield this CDR3. The gene calls are TRBV5-1 and TRBJ1-5, with 12 bases lining up with TRBD1. The CDR3 length is 15 residues. Germline CDR1 and CDR2: SGHRS and YFSETQ. The V segment lost 0 bases and the J segment 7 bases; nucleotides outside the gene matches: 2. The CDR3 loop reads CASSLEGQGAQPQHF. The CDR3, as DNA: TGCGCCAGCAGCTTGGAGGGACAGGGGGCACAGCCCCAGCATTTT.

The chain employs TRBV5-3 and TRBJ1-3; 8 bases line up with TRBD1. TRBV5-3 is placed among ORFs of uncertain function. The J segment lost 1 base and the V segment lost 4 bases, leaving 10 bases of the junction unmatched. The CDR3 spans 17 residues. The CDR3 protein is CARSRHGQGRSGNTIYF. In DNA form, the CDR3 reads TGTGCCAGAAGCCGACATGGACAGGGTCGATCTGGAAACACCATATATTTT.

The J gene is TRBJ2-7, the V gene TRBV6-1; D might be TRBD2 (5 bases). The CDR3 has 13 amino acids. Trimming took 2 bases from V and 5 from J, leaving 10 bases between them. Per germline, CDR1 MNHNS and CDR2 SASEGT. The CDR3 region is CASSETGIHEQYF. Here the CDR3 DNA reads TGTGCCAGCAGTGAAACCGGGATCCACGAGCAGTACTTC.

The gene calls are TRBV5-1 and TRBJ1-2; TRBD1 matches 7 bases. V trimming: 4 bases; J trimming: 2 bases; junction bases outside the gene matches: 5. The CDR3 has 14 residues. Per the germline V gene, CDR1 is SGHRS and CDR2 is YFSETQ. The CDR3 DNA reads TGCGCCAGCAGCCCGGACAGGCTGAACTATGGCTACACCTTC. Its translation: CASSPDRLNYGYTF.

This clone was observed a few times. The junction and the germline gene differ at one end; a read error may be behind it. This CDR3 is also generated by other DNA sequences in the sample. This sequence joins TRBV23-1 and TRBJ2-3; D is perhaps TRBD1 (6 bases). TRBV23-1 is identified as an open reading frame with a role that is uncertain. CDR3 length: 18 amino acids. CDR3 DNA: TGCGCCAGTAGTCAATCTTTAACAGGGAGAGAATTGACAGATACGCAGTATTTT. Its protein is CASSQSLTGRELTDTQYF.

The V call is TRBV12-5, the J call TRBJ2-2, with D possibly TRBD2 on 6 matching bases. The CDR3 totals 14 residues. Trimming removed 7 bases at V and 0 bases at J, with 9 bases between. The germline gives CDR1 LGHNT, CDR2 FRNRAP. Written as DNA, the CDR3 is TGTGCTAGTGTCGGGAGCGCGAACACCGGGGAGCTGTTTTTT. It is translated as CASVGSANTGELFF.

The gene calls are TRBV29-1 and TRBJ1-3; D remains unclear. Germline loops: CDR1 SQVTM, CDR2 ANQGSEA. V was shortened by 6 bases and J by 1 base, with 13 bases between the two germline ends. The CDR3 consists of 14 residues. The CDR3 region has the DNA TGCAGCGTGACACAATCGGGGTCTGGAAACACCATATATTTT. This codes for CSVTQSGSGNTIYF.

This chain joins TRBV6-5 and TRBJ1-2; 7 nucleotides line up with TRBD1. J lost 8 bases, V lost 6 bases, and 15 bases had no gene match. Germline V CDR1 and CDR2: MNHEY, SVGAGI. The CDR3 consists of 15 residues. CDR3 amino acids: CASREVNTGVGGYTF. The DNA of the CDR3 is TGTGCCAGCAGGGAGGTGAACACAGGGGTTGGGGGCTACACCTTC.